Below are 11 T cell receptor beta chains sequenced from a single sample in a study of blood T cell repertoires in COVID-19. Profiling relied on immunoSEQ multiplex PCR, and the TCRdb table lists in-frame clones only, not all of them. This sample has a few hundred thousand clones, with 88% found just once. Sequences were obtained from peripheral blood. The receptors were sampled from a man between 60 and 70 years old who had recovered from COVID-19.

The gene calls are TRBV10-1 and TRBJ1-1, with D perhaps TRBD1 (6 bases). Germline CDR1 WNHNN, CDR2 SYGVQD (reference sequence). The length of the CDR3 is 14 residues. V was pared by 6 bases and J by 3 bases, with 14 bases between. CDR3 sequence: CASRSGAGDTEAFF. CDR3 DNA sequence: TGCGCCAGCAGGTCAGGGGCCGGAGACACTGAAGCTTTCTTT.

J is TRBJ1-1 and V is TRBV6-5; 7 positions agree with TRBD1. The ends lost 7 bases at V and 5 bases at J; junction bases unmatched: 7. CDR3 size: 13 residues. Looked up from germline, CDR1 is MNHEY and CDR2 is SVGAGI. The CDR3 sequence is CASTLDRRTEAFF. The CDR3, as DNA: TGTGCCAGCACCCTGGACAGGAGGACTGAAGCTTTCTTT.

The CDR3 reads CASSENPTSGFQETQYF. CDR3 bases: TGTGCCAGCAGTGAAAATCCGACTAGCGGGTTCCAAGAGACCCAGTACTTC. This chain links TRBV6-1 with TRBJ2-5; 10 nucleotides align to TRBD2. The V gene's germline CDR1 is MNHNS and CDR2 SASEGT. The CDR3 consists of 17 residues. J was trimmed by 1 base and V by 2 bases; bases with no gene match: 7.

The chain employs TRBV14 and TRBJ1-2, with D unresolved. Trimming shortened V by 0 bases and J by 0 bases, and 8 bases separated the two germline ends. This CDR3 is 15 amino acids long. Germline CDR1 reads SGHDN; CDR2 reads FVKESK. CDR3 DNA sequence: TGTGCCAGCAGCCAAGACGGCCTAGCTAACTATGGCTACACCTTC. Translated, it gives CASSQDGLANYGYTF.

A few counts support this clone. Other nucleotide sequences from this sample produce the same CDR3. CDR3: CASSQYGSYEQYF. In DNA form, the CDR3 reads TGTGCCAGCAGCCAATACGGGTCCTACGAGCAGTACTTC. The chain has TRBV14 and TRBJ2-7, with no clear D. This CDR3 has 13 residues. V lost 2 bases to trimming and J lost 1 base, with 6 bases between them. The germline CDR1 and CDR2 sequences are SGHDN and FVKESK.

J is TRBJ2-7 and V is TRBV6-4; D is possibly TRBD1 (6 bases). The germline V and J ends were trimmed by 2 bases and 7 bases, with 12 bases remaining between them. The V gene's germline CDR1 is MRHNA and CDR2 SNTAGT. This CDR3 is 13 amino acids long. Here the CDR3 DNA reads TGTGCCAGCAGTGACAAGGGGGTCCGAGAGCAGTACTTC. Residues: CASSDKGVREQYF.

The chain combines TRBV7-9 with TRBJ1-2; D is unclear. Deletions cut 5 bases from V and 8 bases from J, with 12 bases between. Looked up from germline, CDR1 is SEHNR and CDR2 is FQNEAQ (reference sequence). The CDR3 is made up of 12 amino acids. The CDR3: CASSPEWSGYTF. CDR3 DNA sequence: TGTGCCAGCAGCCCTGAGTGGAGCGGCTACACCTTC.

This sequence joins TRBV11-3 and TRBJ2-7, with a tentative D call TRBD2 (5 bases). Germline V gene data show CDR1 as SGHNT and CDR2 as YENEEA. The V end was cut by 8 bases, the J end by 3 bases, with 14 bases between. There are 13 residues in the CDR3. DNA for the CDR3: TGTGCCAGCCCCCGGGGAACCAACTACGAGCAGTACTTC. Encoded protein: CASPRGTNYEQYF.

The J gene is TRBJ2-7, the V gene TRBV6-1; TRBD1 agrees at 10 bases. In germline, CDR1 is MNHNS, CDR2 SASEGT. CDR3 size: 16 residues. Germline trimming cut 2 bases from V and 4 bases from J; bases unmatched to any gene: 8. In DNA form, the CDR3 reads TGTGCCAGCAGTGAATCCATGACAGGGGGCTTATACGAGCAGTACTTC. It encodes CASSESMTGGLYEQYF.

This clone was found once. The chain combines TRBV25-1 with TRBJ1-6; TRBD1 matches 8 bases. CDR3 length: 14 amino acids. V was clipped by 5 bases and J by 5 bases; unmatched bases: 2. Germline assignment: CDR1 MGHDK and CDR2 SYGVNS. In DNA form, the CDR3 reads TGTGCCAGCAGTTGGACAGGGAATAATTCACCCCTCCACTTT. Protein: CASSWTGNNSPLHF.

The chain links TRBV19 to TRBJ2-2, with D possibly being TRBD1 (5 bases). The V gene's germline CDR1 is LNHDA and CDR2 SQIVND (reference sequence). V was shortened by 3 bases and J by 7 bases, with 12 bases between the two germline ends. The CDR3 spans 14 residues. The CDR3 region is CASSIMGRFGELFF. The CDR3 DNA reads TGTGCCAGTAGTATCATGGGGCGCTTCGGGGAGCTGTTTTTT.